These 6 T cell receptor beta chains were all obtained from the same sample, sequenced in a study of T-cell memory formation after mild COVID-19. TCRdb re-called the 5' RACE reads through MiXCR, storing one row per CDR3 protein. The table lists about 610,000 distinct CDR3 sequences, about 18% of them singletons. What was sequenced was PBMCs or a T cell subset sorted from them (not recorded which). The receptors shown here come from an adult woman who had mild COVID-19 (a few samples of this study predate the infection). Cell type and time point are not known.

There are a few counts of this clonotype. V gene TRBV20-1 combines with J gene TRBJ1-1; possibly TRBD1 for D (6 bases). This CDR3 region has 18 residues. Germline V gene lookup returns CDR1 DFQATT and CDR2 SNEGSKA (reference sequence). V lost 4 bases, J lost 1 base, and 25 bases lay in between. The DNA for the CDR3 is TGCAGTGCTAACCCTCCTTGGGGGGGCGCTGTCCAGAACACTGAAGCTTTCTTT. Its translation is CSANPPWGGAVQNTEAFF.

This clonotype was seen at least ten times. The genes are TRBV12-3 or TRBV12-4 and TRBJ2-3; D may be TRBD1 (6 bases). The ends were cut back, 4 bases at V and 1 base at J, with 12 bases in the middle. This CDR3 has 15 residues. The CDR3 region is CASSSTGLGTDTQYF. DNA of the CDR3: TGTGCCAGCAGTTCTACAGGGTTAGGCACAGATACGCAGTATTTT.

CDR3 DNA sequence: TGTGCCATCAGTGCTGGAAGCCTAGCGGGATTGCTCACAGATACGCAGTATTTT. Its protein is CAISAGSLAGLLTDTQYF. The chain links TRBV10-3 to TRBJ2-3; 9 nucleotides agree with TRBD2. V dropped 4 bases and J dropped 2; count of bases not matched to a gene: 13. Germline-derived CDR1 and CDR2 are ENHRY and SYGVKD. The CDR3 totals 18 residues.

The chain combines TRBV6-6 with TRBJ1-5, with D possibly matching TRBD1 (5 bases). Germline V gene sequence: CDR1 MNHNY, CDR2 SVGAGI (reference sequence). This CDR3 is built from 14 residues. The V end was cut by 2 bases, the J end by 4 bases, with 9 bases between. The CDR3 spells CASSYGALNQPQHF. The DNA of the CDR3 is TGTGCCAGCAGTTACGGGGCTCTAAATCAGCCCCAGCATTTT.

The sample holds a few counts of this clonotype. The chain has TRBV20-1 and TRBJ2-7; D is unclear. The V end was cut by 5 bases, the J end by 7 bases, with 9 bases between. The length of the CDR3 is 10 residues. Germline V lookup: CDR1 DFQATT, CDR2 SNEGSKA (reference sequence). The CDR3 sequence: CSAGINEQYF. The CDR3 DNA is TGCAGTGCTGGCATTAATGAGCAGTACTTC.

This clonotype was seen only a few times. The J gene is TRBJ2-7, the V gene TRBV7-2; TRBD2 matches at 7 bases. Germline V CDR1 and CDR2: SGHTA, FQGNSA. This CDR3 is 13 amino acids long. V trimming: 4 bases; J trimming: 5 bases; junction bases outside the gene matches: 5. The CDR3 reads CASSSGGPHEQYF. The DNA for the CDR3 is TGTGCCAGCAGCTCGGGGGGACCCCACGAGCAGTACTTC.